The rows below give T cell receptor beta chains drawn from one sample of a study of T-cell reconstitution after alpha-beta-depleted transplantation in children. TCRdb itself ran the PCR reads through MiXCR, one entry per CDR3 protein. The sample carries a few hundred thousand distinct CDR3 sequences, about 25% recorded once. The source was PBMCs, collected before TCRalphabeta/CD19-depleted stem cell transplant. These receptors were collected from a girl aged 2 to 10 with Fanconi anemia, due to receive a stem cell transplant. The CDR3 runs from the conserved cysteine through the conserved F or W. D genes are given only for firm matches. Some rows have no size entry. The others give once, few or many, or a class for an expanded clone.

j_call	cdr3_length	clone_size	v_call	d_call	cdr3_nt	cdr3_aa
TRBJ2-1	14	many	TRBV29-1	TRBD2	TGCAGCGCACCGGGACTAGCGGGAGGGTATGAGCAGTTCTTC	CSAPGLAGGYEQFF
TRBJ2-3	15	-	TRBV7-3	-	TGTGCCAGCAGGCTCGGTCCAGGGTGGGCAAATACGCAGTATTTT	CASRLGPGWANTQYF
TRBJ2-5	14	-	TRBV5-1	TRBD2	TGCGCCAGCAGCCCCAGCGGGGTCGCAGAGACCCAGTACTTC	CASSPSGVAETQYF
TRBJ2-5	14	-	TRBV28	TRBD2	TGTGCCAGCAGGGTAGCGGGAGGCTCTGAGACCCAGTACTTC	CASRVAGGSETQYF
TRBJ1-6	18	many	TRBV28	-	TGTGCCAGCAGTTTATTGTCGGTCCAGTTGAAGGGGAGGGAACCCCTCCACTTT	CASSLLSVQLKGREPLHF
TRBJ2-5	14	many	TRBV29-1	TRBD2	TGCAGCGTTGAAAGTAGCGGGGACCAAGAGACCCAGTACTTC	CSVESSGDQETQYF
TRBJ1-1	14	few	TRBV5-1	-	TGCGCCAGCAGCTTGGTCAAGGCCAACACTGAAGCTTTCTTT	CASSLVKANTEAFF
TRBJ2-2	13	few	TRBV27	-	TGTGCCAGCAGTACATCATACACCGGGGAGCTGTTTTTT	CASSTSYTGELFF
TRBJ2-5	12	-	TRBV20-1	-	TGCAGTGCTACTCCAGGGTGGGAGACCCAGTACTTC	CSATPGWETQYF
TRBJ1-2	13	-	TRBV29-1	-	TGCAGCGTAGATACAGGGTCTCGGTATGGCTACACCTTC	CSVDTGSRYGYTF
TRBJ2-3	15	many	TRBV7-9	TRBD1	TGTGCCAGCAGCTCCCCAGGCCCAAAGGGGGCTACGCAGTATTTT	CASSSPGPKGATQYF
TRBJ2-7	11	many	TRBV29-1	-	TGCAGCGTTGAAAAGGCCTACGAGCAGTACTTC	CSVEKAYEQYF
TRBJ2-7	12	many	TRBV29-1	-	TGCAGCGTCGGCAATCAGGGGCGCGAGCAGTACTTC	CSVGNQGREQYF
TRBJ2-7	12	many	TRBV20-1	-	TGCAGTGCTAGAGATCGGCCCTACGAGCAGTACTTC	CSARDRPYEQYF
TRBJ2-3	16	few	TRBV3-1	-	TGTGCCAGCAGCCAAGAATTCCGGGAATGGACAGATACGCAGTATTTT	CASSQEFREWTDTQYF
TRBJ2-1	17	-	TRBV23-1	-	TGCGCCAGCAGTCAATCACTCAGCGGGCCGGTGGACAATGAGCAGTTCTTC	CASSQSLSGPVDNEQFF
TRBJ1-1	17	few	TRBV9	-	TGTGCCAGCAGCCCACGAACAGGGATTCCGGAGAACACTGAAGCTTTCTTT	CASSPRTGIPENTEAFF
TRBJ2-1	17	many	TRBV12-3/TRBV12-4	TRBD2	TGTGCCAGCAGTGGTAGTGAGCGGGACCTTGCCGGGCATGAGCAGTTCTTC	CASSGSERDLAGHEQFF
TRBJ1-1	13	many	TRBV29-1	-	TGCAGCGTTGAGGGGACGGCGAGAACTGAAGCTTTCTTT	CSVEGTARTEAFF
TRBJ2-7	15	-	TRBV12-3/TRBV12-4	-	TGTGCCAGCAGTTTCACCGGGACTTCATCCTACGAGCAGTACTTC	CASSFTGTSSYEQYF
TRBJ2-5	14	many	TRBV12-3/TRBV12-4	-	TGTGCCAGCACCGAATTCACACCTCAAGAGACCCAGTACTTC	CASTEFTPQETQYF
TRBJ1-4	15	-	TRBV16	-	TGTGCCAGCAGCTTCAGGCGGCTCTGTAATGAAAAACTGTTTTTT	CASSFRRLCNEKLFF
TRBJ2-3	14	many	TRBV20-1	TRBD1	TGCAGTGCAGACAGGGGGGGGCGCACAGATACGCAGTATTTT	CSADRGGRTDTQYF
TRBJ1-6	15	many	TRBV20-1	TRBD1	TGCAGTGCGAGGCGACAGGGGGCAAGCGATTCACCCCTCCACTTT	CSARRQGASDSPLHF
TRBJ2-5	12	-	TRBV20-1	-	TGCAGTGCGGCTCACGAGAAGAGGACCCAGTACTTC	CSAAHEKRTQYF
TRBJ1-2	14	few	TRBV7-9	TRBD1	TGTGCCAGCAGCTTATCCGGAGGGGGCGATGGCTACACCTTC	CASSLSGGGDGYTF
TRBJ2-3	12	many	TRBV20-1	TRBD2	TGCAGTGCTAGACTAGCGGGAGATACGCAGTATTTT	CSARLAGDTQYF
TRBJ2-3	17	-	TRBV20-1	-	TGCAGTGCTAGACACAGCATCGTAGCTCCCCACACAGATACGCAGTATTTT	CSARHSIVAPHTDTQYF
TRBJ2-7	17	-	TRBV6-2/TRBV6-3	-	TGTGCCAGCAGTTACAGGATAACAGGGTGGGAAACCTACGAGCAGTACTTC	CASSYRITGWETYEQYF
TRBJ2-3	18	-	TRBV6-5	-	TGTGCCAGCAGTTTCCTATTTGAGGCCCAAACTAGCACAGATACGCAGTATTTT	CASSFLFEAQTSTDTQYF
TRBJ2-5	11	many	TRBV20-1	-	TGCAGTGCTAGTAAAAAAGAGACCCAGTACTTC	CSASKKETQYF
TRBJ2-3	13	many	TRBV12-3/TRBV12-4	-	TGTGCCAGCAGTTTCTCGGAAGAGAATACGCAGTATTTT	CASSFSEENTQYF
TRBJ2-3	17	-	TRBV2	TRBD2	TGTGCCAGCAGTGATTCGGCTAGCGGTACTAGCACAGATACGCAGTATTTT	CASSDSASGTSTDTQYF
TRBJ2-7	11	once	TRBV27	-	TGTGCCAGCAGAGGGACCTACGAGCAGTACTTC	CASRGTYEQYF
TRBJ2-5	16	few	TRBV7-2	-	TGTGCCAGCAGCTTATCAAAGGGACGGTTTCAAGAGACCCAGTACTTC	CASSLSKGRFQETQYF
TRBJ1-2	14	-	TRBV12-3/TRBV12-4	-	TGTGCCAGCAGTCATAGGGTGGGCCTCTATGGCTACACCTTC	CASSHRVGLYGYTF
TRBJ2-2	13	many	TRBV28	-	TGTGCCAGCGGAAACAGGGTCGGAGGGGAGCTGTTTTTT	CASGNRVGGELFF
TRBJ2-1	15	-	TRBV18	TRBD2	TGTGCCAGCTCACCATCCGGGGGGATTTGGAATGAGCAGTTCTTC	CASSPSGGIWNEQFF
TRBJ2-3	16	few	TRBV15	TRBD2	TGTGCCACCAGCATACGGACTAGCGGTCCCACAGATACGCAGTATTTT	CATSIRTSGPTDTQYF
TRBJ2-4	14	-	TRBV6-4	TRBD1	TGTGCCAGCTACAGCCGGACAGGAAAAAACATTCAGTACTTC	CASYSRTGKNIQYF
TRBJ2-1	16	-	TRBV4-1	TRBD2	TGCGCCAGCAGCCAAGATAGGCGGGAGGATTACAATGAGCAGTTCTTC	CASSQDRREDYNEQFF
TRBJ1-1	14	few	TRBV12-3/TRBV12-4	-	TGTGCCAGCAGTTTAGGTCAGGTCAACACTGAAGCTTTCTTT	CASSLGQVNTEAFF
TRBJ1-5	18	-	TRBV12-5	TRBD1	TGTGCTAGTGGTTTCCGACAGGGGAGGGTCGATATCTCTCAGCCCCAGCATTTT	CASGFRQGRVDISQPQHF
TRBJ2-1	14	many	TRBV29-1	TRBD2	TGCAGCGTTGAAAGCGGGAGTACCTACAATGAGCAGTTCTTC	CSVESGSTYNEQFF
TRBJ2-7	14	many	TRBV20-1	TRBD1	TGCAGTGCGCAGGGACAGGGGGCGCCCAACGAGCAGTACTTC	CSAQGQGAPNEQYF
TRBJ2-7	11	-	TRBV20-1	-	TGCAGTGCTAAGCCATCCTACGAGCAGTACTTC	CSAKPSYEQYF
TRBJ2-1	15	many	TRBV7-2	-	TGTGCCAGCAGCTTAGAGGCAGGGGGGGGCAATGAGCAGTTCTTC	CASSLEAGGGNEQFF
TRBJ2-1	14	many	TRBV29-1	TRBD1	TGCAGCGTTGAGGGGACAGGGGGAGACAATGAGCAGTTCTTC	CSVEGTGGDNEQFF
TRBJ2-3	14	-	TRBV28	TRBD1	TGTGCCAGCACCACGGACAGGGTGGCGGATACGCAGTATTTT	CASTTDRVADTQYF
TRBJ2-7	15	-	TRBV3-1	-	TGTGCCAGCAGCCAAGATCGGCTAGCCGCCTACGAGCAGTACTTC	CASSQDRLAAYEQYF
TRBJ2-7	15	-	TRBV18	TRBD2	TGTGCCAGCTCCCCTCGCAGCGGGGGATCCTACGAGCAGTACTTC	CASSPRSGGSYEQYF
TRBJ2-1	14	few	TRBV28	-	TGTGCCAGCAGTTTGCGGGAAACCTACAATGAGCAGTTCTTC	CASSLRETYNEQFF
TRBJ2-1	15	many	TRBV7-9	TRBD2	TGTGCCAGCAGCCTTCCCGGGACTAGCATCAATGAGCAGTTCTTC	CASSLPGTSINEQFF
TRBJ2-4	13	few	TRBV28	-	TGTGCCAGCAGTATATTAGCCAAAAACATTCAGTACTTC	CASSILAKNIQYF
TRBJ2-5	17	-	TRBV7-3	-	TGTGCCAGCAGCTTAAGGGGGGTTACTTCAGCCCAAGAGACCCAGTACTTC	CASSLRGVTSAQETQYF